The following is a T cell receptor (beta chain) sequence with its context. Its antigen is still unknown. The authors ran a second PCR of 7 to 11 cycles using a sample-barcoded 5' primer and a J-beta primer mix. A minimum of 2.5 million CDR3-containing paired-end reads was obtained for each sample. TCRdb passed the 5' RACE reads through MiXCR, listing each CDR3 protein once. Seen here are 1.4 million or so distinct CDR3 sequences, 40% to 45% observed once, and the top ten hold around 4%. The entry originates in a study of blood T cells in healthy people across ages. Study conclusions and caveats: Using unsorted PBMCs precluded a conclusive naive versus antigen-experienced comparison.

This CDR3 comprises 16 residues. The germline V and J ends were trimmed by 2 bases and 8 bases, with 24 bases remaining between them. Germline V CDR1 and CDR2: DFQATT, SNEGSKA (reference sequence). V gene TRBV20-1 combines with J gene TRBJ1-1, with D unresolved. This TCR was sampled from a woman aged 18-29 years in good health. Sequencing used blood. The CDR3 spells CSARIPDEVRAIEAFF. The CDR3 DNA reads TGCAGTGCTAGAATCCCTGATGAGGTGCGGGCGATAGAAGCTTTCTTT.